The rows below give T cell receptor beta chains drawn from one sample of a study of blood T cell repertoires in COVID-19. Using immunoSEQ multiplex PCR, the repertoire was profiled, and TCRdb retains in-frame clones only, with some absent. The table records approximately 170,000 clones, around 83% of them present only once. Material for sequencing was peripheral blood. The receptor source for this set is a man in his 70s who had recovered from COVID-19. The CDR3 runs from the conserved cysteine through the conserved F or W. D genes are given only for firm matches.

j_call: TRBJ1-5
d_call: -
v_call: TRBV9
cdr3_aa: CASSVGIGASNQPQHF

j_call: TRBJ2-3
d_call: TRBD2
v_call: TRBV11-2
cdr3_aa: CASSFSPARETDTQYF

j_call: TRBJ2-1
d_call: -
v_call: TRBV23-1
cdr3_aa: CASSQSCSDRESYNEQFF

j_call: TRBJ2-3
d_call: -
v_call: TRBV18
cdr3_aa: CASSSLGITDTQYF

j_call: TRBJ1-2
d_call: -
v_call: TRBV4-3
cdr3_aa: CASSQDRSGPYYGYTF

j_call: TRBJ1-1
d_call: -
v_call: TRBV6-5
cdr3_aa: CASCRQPMNTEAFF

j_call: TRBJ2-1
d_call: -
v_call: TRBV5-4
cdr3_aa: CASSSSRGSYNEQFF

j_call: TRBJ2-3
d_call: -
v_call: TRBV20-1
cdr3_aa: CSASGAVGEKDTQYF

j_call: TRBJ1-3
d_call: -
v_call: TRBV6-2/TRBV6-3
cdr3_aa: CASSYLGDLRNTIYF

j_call: TRBJ2-2
d_call: TRBD2
v_call: TRBV5-1
cdr3_aa: CASSSYGTSGRTTGELFF

j_call: TRBJ1-2
d_call: TRBD1
v_call: TRBV6-5
cdr3_aa: CASSGTGGLSGYTF

j_call: TRBJ1-5
d_call: -
v_call: TRBV2
cdr3_aa: CASNLKGATQPQHF

j_call: TRBJ2-5
d_call: -
v_call: TRBV12-3/TRBV12-4
cdr3_aa: CASSLRDPGAQYF

j_call: TRBJ2-7
d_call: -
v_call: TRBV6-5
cdr3_aa: CASRPSGLSYEQYF

j_call: TRBJ1-5
d_call: -
v_call: TRBV10-3
cdr3_aa: CAISITGFGEPQHF

j_call: TRBJ2-2
d_call: TRBD2
v_call: TRBV29-1
cdr3_aa: CSLSTSGDTGELFF

j_call: TRBJ2-1
d_call: TRBD2
v_call: TRBV28
cdr3_aa: CASSLTLLLAGNNEQFF

j_call: TRBJ2-5
d_call: TRBD2
v_call: TRBV7-2
cdr3_aa: CASSPPGLAGGKETQYF

j_call: TRBJ2-3
d_call: -
v_call: TRBV5-1
cdr3_aa: CASSFGTDTQYF

j_call: TRBJ1-1
d_call: -
v_call: TRBV28
cdr3_aa: CASSAGPGLSEAFF

j_call: TRBJ2-3
d_call: TRBD2
v_call: TRBV2
cdr3_aa: CASIRLAQPTDTQYF

j_call: TRBJ1-1
d_call: -
v_call: TRBV15
cdr3_aa: CATSTRPGTNTEAFF

j_call: TRBJ2-3
d_call: -
v_call: TRBV11-2
cdr3_aa: CASSFTSDTQYF

j_call: TRBJ1-1
d_call: -
v_call: TRBV2
cdr3_aa: CASSDDSMNTEAFF

j_call: TRBJ2-3
d_call: -
v_call: TRBV10-2
cdr3_aa: CASTRLGLDTQYF

j_call: TRBJ2-7
d_call: -
v_call: TRBV29-1
cdr3_aa: CSVGRGRGYEQYF

j_call: TRBJ2-1
d_call: TRBD1
v_call: TRBV19
cdr3_aa: CASSRGTGGYNEQFF

j_call: TRBJ2-7
d_call: TRBD1
v_call: TRBV15
cdr3_aa: CATSRATGGIYEQYF

j_call: TRBJ1-2
d_call: -
v_call: TRBV4-3
cdr3_aa: CASSQEVPTSYGYTF